The present TCR beta chain was sequenced within a study of human T cells and chemical hapten exposure. The sample holds many counts of this clonotype. TCRdb analysed the RACE reads with MiXCR anew, one entry per CDR3 protein. This table has tens of thousands of distinct CDR3 sequences, over 9% appearing once. This CDR3 has 18 residues. Trimming left V 2 bases short and J 3 bases short, with 21 bases between. Germline V gene sequence: CDR1 PRHDT, CDR2 FYEKMQ (reference sequence). Documented time point: patch test 2, 6 weeks after DPC sensitization. Noted treatment: therapeutic diphenylcyclopropenone sensitization with weekly scalp DPC.

The genes are TRBV13 and TRBJ2-3, with D perhaps matching TRBD2 (6 bases). The specimen was whole blood, collected in connection with sensitization to the hapten diphenylcyclopropenone (DPC). This TCR came from a man aged 30-40 years with alopecia areata. Some clones in this sample may be carry-over from other donors' samples. The CDR3 nucleotides are TGTGCCAGCAGCTTACTCTCCAAGACGGGAGAGGAGACAGATACGCAGTATTTT. Residues: CASSLLSKTGEETDTQYF.